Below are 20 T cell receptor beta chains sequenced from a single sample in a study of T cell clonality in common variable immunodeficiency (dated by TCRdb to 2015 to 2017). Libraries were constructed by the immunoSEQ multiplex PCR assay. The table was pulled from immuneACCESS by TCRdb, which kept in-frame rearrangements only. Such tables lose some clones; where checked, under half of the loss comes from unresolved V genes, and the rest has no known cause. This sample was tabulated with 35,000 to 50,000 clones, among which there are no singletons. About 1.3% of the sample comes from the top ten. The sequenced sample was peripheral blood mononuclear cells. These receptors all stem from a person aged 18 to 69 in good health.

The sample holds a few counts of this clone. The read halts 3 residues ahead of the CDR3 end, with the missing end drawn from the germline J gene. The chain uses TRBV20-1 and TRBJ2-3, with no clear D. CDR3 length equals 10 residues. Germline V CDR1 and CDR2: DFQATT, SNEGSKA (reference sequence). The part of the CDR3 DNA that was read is TGCAGTTGGCAACAAGAGACG. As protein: CSWQQET. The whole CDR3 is CSWQQETQYF.

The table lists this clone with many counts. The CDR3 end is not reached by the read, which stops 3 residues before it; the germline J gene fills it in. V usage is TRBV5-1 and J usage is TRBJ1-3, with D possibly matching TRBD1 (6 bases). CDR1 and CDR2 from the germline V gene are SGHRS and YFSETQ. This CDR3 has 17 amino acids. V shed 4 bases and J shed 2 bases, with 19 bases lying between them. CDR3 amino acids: CASSLNYRVSTGNTIYF. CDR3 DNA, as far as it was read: TGCGCCAGCAGCCTGAATTACAGGGTAAGTACTGGAAACACC.

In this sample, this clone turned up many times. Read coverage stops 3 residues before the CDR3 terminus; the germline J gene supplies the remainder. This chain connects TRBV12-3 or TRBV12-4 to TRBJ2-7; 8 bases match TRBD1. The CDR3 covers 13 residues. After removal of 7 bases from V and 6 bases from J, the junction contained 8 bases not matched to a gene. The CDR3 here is CASTAGTGGEQYF. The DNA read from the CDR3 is TGTGCCAGCACTGCCGGGACAGGAGGCGAG.

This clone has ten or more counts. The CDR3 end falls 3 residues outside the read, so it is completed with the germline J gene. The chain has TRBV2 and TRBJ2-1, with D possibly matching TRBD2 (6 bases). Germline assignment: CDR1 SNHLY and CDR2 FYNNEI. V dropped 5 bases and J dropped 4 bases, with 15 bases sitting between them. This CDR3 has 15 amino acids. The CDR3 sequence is CASSKVVADYNEQFF. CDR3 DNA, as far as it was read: TGTGCCAGCAGTAAAGTGGTAGCGGATTACAATGAG.

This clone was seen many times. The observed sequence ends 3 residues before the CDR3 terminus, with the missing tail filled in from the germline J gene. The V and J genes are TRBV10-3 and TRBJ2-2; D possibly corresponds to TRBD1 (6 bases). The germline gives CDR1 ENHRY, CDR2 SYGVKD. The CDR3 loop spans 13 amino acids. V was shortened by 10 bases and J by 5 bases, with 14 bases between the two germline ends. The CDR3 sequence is CATTRQGTGELFF. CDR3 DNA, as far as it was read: TGTGCCACTACTCGCCAGGGGACCGGGGAG.

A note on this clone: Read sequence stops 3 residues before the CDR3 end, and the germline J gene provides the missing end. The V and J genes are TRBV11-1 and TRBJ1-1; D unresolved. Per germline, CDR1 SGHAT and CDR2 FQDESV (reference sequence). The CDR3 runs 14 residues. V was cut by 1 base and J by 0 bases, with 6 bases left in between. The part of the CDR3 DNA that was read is TGTGCCAGCAGCTTAGTAGGGTTGAACACTGAA. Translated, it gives CASSLVGLNTE. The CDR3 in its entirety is CASSLVGLNTEAFF.

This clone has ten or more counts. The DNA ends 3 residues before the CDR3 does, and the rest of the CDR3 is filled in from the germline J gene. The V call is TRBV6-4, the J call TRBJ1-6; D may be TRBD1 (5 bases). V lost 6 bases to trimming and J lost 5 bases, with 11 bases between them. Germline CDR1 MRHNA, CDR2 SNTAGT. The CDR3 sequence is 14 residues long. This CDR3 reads CASSATDHNSPLHF. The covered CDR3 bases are TGTGCCAGCAGCGCGACAGACCATAATTCACCC.

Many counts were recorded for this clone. The CDR3 sequence: CSARDMGLAGVSYNEQFF. The DNA read from the CDR3 is TGCAGTGCTAGAGATATGGGACTAGCGGGTGTTTCCTACAATGAG. V and J are TRBV20-1 and TRBJ2-1; 12 bases are shared with TRBD2. The read comes to an end 3 residues before the CDR3 does, leaving the germline J gene to fill in the end. From germline, CDR1 is DFQATT and CDR2 SNEGSKA (reference sequence). V lost 0 bases to trimming and J lost 1 base; unmatched junction nucleotides: 7. This CDR3 has 18 amino acids.

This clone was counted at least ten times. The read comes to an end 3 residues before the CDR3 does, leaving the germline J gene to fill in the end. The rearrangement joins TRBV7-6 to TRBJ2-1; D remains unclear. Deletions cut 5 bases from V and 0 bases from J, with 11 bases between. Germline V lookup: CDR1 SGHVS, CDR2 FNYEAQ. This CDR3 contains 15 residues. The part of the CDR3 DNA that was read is TGTGCCAGCAGCCCCGAGGCCAGCTCCTACAATGAG. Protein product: CASSPEASSYNE. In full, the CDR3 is CASSPEASSYNEQFF.

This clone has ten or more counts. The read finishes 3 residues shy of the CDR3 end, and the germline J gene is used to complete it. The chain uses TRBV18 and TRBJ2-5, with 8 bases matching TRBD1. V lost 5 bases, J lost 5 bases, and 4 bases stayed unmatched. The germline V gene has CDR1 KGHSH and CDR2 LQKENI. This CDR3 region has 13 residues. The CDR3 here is CASSATGGETQYF. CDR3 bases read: TGTGCCAGCTCAGCTACAGGGGGGGAGACC.

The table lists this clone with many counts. CDR3 residues: CAWSVNRWGSPLHF. The DNA read from the CDR3 is TGTGCCTGGAGTGTAAACAGGTGGGGCTCACCC. The V gene is TRBV30, the J gene TRBJ1-6; D possibly corresponds to TRBD1 (5 bases). The read comes to an end 3 residues before the CDR3 does, leaving the germline J gene to fill in the end. CDR3 length equals 14 residues. V shed 0 bases and J shed 10 bases, with 13 bases lying between them. Germline lookup yields CDR1 GTSNPN and CDR2 SVGIG (reference sequence).

The sequenced CDR3 bases are TGTGCCAGCAGTGAAGTCAGGGGGCCAAGCAGCTCCTACGAC. Amino acids: CASSEVRGPSSSYD. The complete CDR3 protein is CASSEVRGPSSSYDYTF. The chain couples TRBV6-1 to TRBJ1-2, with TRBD1 matching over 8 bases. The read terminates 3 residues before the CDR3 end, so the remaining end is supplied by the germline J gene. CDR3 size: 17 residues. CDR1 is MNHNS and CDR2 is SASEGT in the germline V gene.

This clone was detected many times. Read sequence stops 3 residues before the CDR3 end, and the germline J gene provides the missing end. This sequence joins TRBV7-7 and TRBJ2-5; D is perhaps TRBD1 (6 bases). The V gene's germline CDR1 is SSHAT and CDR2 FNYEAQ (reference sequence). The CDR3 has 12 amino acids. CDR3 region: CACGQTKETQYF. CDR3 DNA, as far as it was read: TGTGCTTGCGGACAGACCAAAGAGACC.

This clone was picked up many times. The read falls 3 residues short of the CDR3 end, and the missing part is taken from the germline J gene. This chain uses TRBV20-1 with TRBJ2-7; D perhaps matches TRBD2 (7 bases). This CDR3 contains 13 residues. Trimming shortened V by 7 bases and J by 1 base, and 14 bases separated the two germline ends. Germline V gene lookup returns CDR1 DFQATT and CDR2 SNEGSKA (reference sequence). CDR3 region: CSGGPSGSYEQYF. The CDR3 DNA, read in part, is TGCAGTGGGGGGCCTAGCGGTTCCTACGAG.

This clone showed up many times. The DNA read from the CDR3 is TGTGCCAGCAGAGGACTAGCGGGAGGTCCCGGGGAG. This codes for CASRGLAGGPGE. The CDR3, in full, reads CASRGLAGGPGELFF. The V call is TRBV2, the J call TRBJ2-2; 14 nucleotides agree with TRBD2. The read ends 3 residues before the CDR3 terminus; that terminus is restored from the germline J gene. CDR1 is SNHLY, CDR2 FYNNEI, per germline. The CDR3 is 15 amino acids. J was trimmed by 6 bases and V by 6 bases; bases with no gene match: 3.

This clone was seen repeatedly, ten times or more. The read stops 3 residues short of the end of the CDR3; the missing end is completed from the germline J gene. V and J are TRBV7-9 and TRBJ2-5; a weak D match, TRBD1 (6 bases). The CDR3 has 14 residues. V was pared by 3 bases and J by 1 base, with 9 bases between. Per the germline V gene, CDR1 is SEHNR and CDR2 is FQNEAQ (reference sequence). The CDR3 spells CASSLMGAQETQYF. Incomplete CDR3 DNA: TGTGCCAGCAGCTTGATGGGGGCCCAAGAGACC.

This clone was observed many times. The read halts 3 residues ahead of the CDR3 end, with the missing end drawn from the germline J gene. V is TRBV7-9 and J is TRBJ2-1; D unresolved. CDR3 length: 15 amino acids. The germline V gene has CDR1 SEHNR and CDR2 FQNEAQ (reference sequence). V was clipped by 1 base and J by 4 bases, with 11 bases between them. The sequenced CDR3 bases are TGTGCCAGCAGCTTAGGCGGAACGGCTTACAATGAG. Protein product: CASSLGGTAYNE. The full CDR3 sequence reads CASSLGGTAYNEQFF.

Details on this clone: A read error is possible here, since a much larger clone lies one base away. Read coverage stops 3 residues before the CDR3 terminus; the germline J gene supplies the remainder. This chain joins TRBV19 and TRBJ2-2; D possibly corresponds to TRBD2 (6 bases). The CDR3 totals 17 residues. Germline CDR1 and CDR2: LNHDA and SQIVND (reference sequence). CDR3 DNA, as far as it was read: TGTGCCAGTGTGGCAGTTGCTAGCGTCCGTGGGGCCAACGTG. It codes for CASVAVASVRGANV. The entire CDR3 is CASVAVASVRGANVLFF.

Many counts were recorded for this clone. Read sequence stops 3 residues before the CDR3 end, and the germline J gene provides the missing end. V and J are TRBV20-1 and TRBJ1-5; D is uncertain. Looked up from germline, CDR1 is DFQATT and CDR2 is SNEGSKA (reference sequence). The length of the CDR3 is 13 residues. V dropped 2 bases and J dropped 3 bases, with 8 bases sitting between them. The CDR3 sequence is CSARNTDNQPQHF. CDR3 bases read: TGCAGTGCTAGAAACACCGACAATCAGCCC.

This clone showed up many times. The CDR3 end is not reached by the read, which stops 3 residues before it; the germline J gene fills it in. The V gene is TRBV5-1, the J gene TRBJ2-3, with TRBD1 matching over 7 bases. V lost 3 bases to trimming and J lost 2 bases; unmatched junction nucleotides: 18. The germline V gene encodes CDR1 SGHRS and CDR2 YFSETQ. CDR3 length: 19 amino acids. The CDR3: CASSSGQVAQRTFTDTQYF. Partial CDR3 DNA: TGCGCCAGCAGCTCCGGACAGGTAGCTCAACGTACCTTCACAGATACG.